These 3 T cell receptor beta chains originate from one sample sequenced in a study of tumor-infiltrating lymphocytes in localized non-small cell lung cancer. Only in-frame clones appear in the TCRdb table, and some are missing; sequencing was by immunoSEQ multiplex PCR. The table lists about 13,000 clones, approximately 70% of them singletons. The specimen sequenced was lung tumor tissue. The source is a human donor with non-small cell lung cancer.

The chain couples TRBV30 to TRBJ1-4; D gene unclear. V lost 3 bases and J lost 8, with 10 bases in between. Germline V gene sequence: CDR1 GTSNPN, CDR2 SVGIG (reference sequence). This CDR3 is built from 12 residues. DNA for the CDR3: TGTGCCTGGAGCCAGGTGAAAGAAAAACTGTTTTTT. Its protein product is CAWSQVKEKLFF.

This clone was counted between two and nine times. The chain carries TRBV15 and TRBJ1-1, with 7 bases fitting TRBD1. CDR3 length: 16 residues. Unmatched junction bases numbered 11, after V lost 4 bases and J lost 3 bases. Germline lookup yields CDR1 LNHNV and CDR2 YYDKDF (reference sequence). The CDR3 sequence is CATSKTPRQGDTEAFF. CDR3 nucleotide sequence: TGTGCCACCAGCAAAACCCCGAGACAGGGTGACACTGAAGCTTTCTTT.

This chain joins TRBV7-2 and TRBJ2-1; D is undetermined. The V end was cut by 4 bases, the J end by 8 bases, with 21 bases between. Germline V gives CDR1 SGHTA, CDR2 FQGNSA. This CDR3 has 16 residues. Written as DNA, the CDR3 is TGTGCCAGCAGCTCCAGGATTGCGTTTCGCAATGATGAGCAGTTCTTC. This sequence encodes CASSSRIAFRNDEQFF.